These 9 T cell receptor beta chains were all obtained from the same sample, sequenced in a study of blood T cell repertoires in COVID-19. Profiling relied on immunoSEQ multiplex PCR, and the TCRdb table lists in-frame clones only, not all of them. The sample has 400,000 to 500,000 clones; roughly 84% are singletons. Source material: PBMCs or T cells enriched from blood (not recorded which). The receptor source for this set is a woman aged 18 to 35 who had been exposed to COVID-19.

The chain couples TRBV19 to TRBJ2-7; 7 nucleotides agree with TRBD1. Germline-derived CDR1 and CDR2 are LNHDA and SQIVND (reference sequence). Trimming cost V 1 base and J 2 bases; bases outside gene matches: 5. The CDR3 is 15 residues long. Here the CDR3 DNA reads TGTGCCAGTAGTATAGGGACAGGCCGGACCTACGAGCAGTACTTC. Translated, it gives CASSIGTGRTYEQYF.

CDR3 in amino acids: CASSLLASGTGEQYF. In nucleotides, the CDR3 is TGTGCCAGCAGCCTATTAGCTAGCGGGACGGGCGAGCAGTACTTC. The chain is built from TRBV3-1 (or the pseudogene TRBV3-2) and TRBJ2-7, with TRBD2 matching over 9 bases. This CDR3 comprises 15 residues. V shed 4 bases and J 6 bases; nucleotides not matched to a gene: 10. Germline V gene data show CDR1 as LGHDT and CDR2 as YNNKEL (reference sequence).

This chain joins TRBV28 and TRBJ1-6, with 7 bases matching TRBD1. The V gene's germline CDR1 is MDHEN and CDR2 SYDVKM. Trimming at V came to 6 bases and at J to 15 bases, leaving 8 bases not matched to a gene. The CDR3 sequence is 12 residues long. The CDR3, as DNA: TGTGCCAGCAGAGCTTCCGGGACAGTCCTCCACTTT. Its translation: CASRASGTVLHF. Supplemented by reference TRBV28 and TRBJ1-6, the full variable domain reads DVKVTQSSRYLVKRTGEKVFLECVQDMDHENMFWYRQDPGLGLRLIYFSYDVKMKEKGDIPEGYSVSREKKERFSLILESASTNQTSMYLCASRASGTVLHFGNGTRLTVT.

The genes are TRBV27 and TRBJ2-7; 7 nucleotides line up with TRBD1. The germline CDR1 and CDR2 sequences are MNHEY and SMNVEV (reference sequence). CDR3 length: 15 residues. J lost 2 bases, V lost 5 bases, and 9 bases had no gene match. The CDR3 is CASSPNPTGTYEQYF. CDR3 DNA sequence: TGTGCCAGCAGTCCAAACCCGACAGGGACCTACGAGCAGTACTTC.

The V and J genes are TRBV6-5 and TRBJ2-1, with D possibly TRBD2 on 6 matching bases. The V gene's germline CDR1 is MNHEY and CDR2 SVGAGI. CDR3 length equals 15 residues. V dropped 3 bases and J dropped 6 bases, with 15 bases sitting between them. CDR3: CASSYRRESGNEQFF. The CDR3 nucleotides are TGTGCCAGCAGTTATAGGCGGGAAAGTGGCAATGAGCAGTTCTTC.

The gene calls are TRBV6-6 and TRBJ2-1, with TRBD2 matching 7 bases. Germline V CDR1 and CDR2: MNHNY, SVGAGI (reference sequence). V lost 0 bases and J lost 9; bases outside the gene matches: 2. The CDR3 loop spans 13 amino acids. The CDR3 nucleotides read TGTGCCAGCAGTTACTCGACTAGCAGTGAGCAGTTCTTC. This translates into CASSYSTSSEQFF.

This clone turned up a few times. The CDR3 sequence is CASSLGPGRTGNTIYF. The CDR3 bases are TGTGCCAGCAGCTTGGGCCCGGGGAGGACTGGAAACACCATATATTTT. This rearrangement joins TRBV5-5 to TRBJ1-3; D gene uncertain. V lost 0 bases and J 2 bases, leaving 12 bases between the germline ends. The germline V gene has CDR1 SGHKS and CDR2 YYEKEE (reference sequence). This CDR3 spans 16 amino acids.

This chain joins TRBV5-3 and TRBJ2-1; 13 bases align to TRBD2. TRBV5-3 belongs to the ORF category, with a function that is uncertain. The CDR3 runs to 17 residues. J was trimmed by 8 bases and V by 4 bases; bases with no gene match: 12. The CDR3 loop reads CARSRRVTSGRKHEQFF. The CDR3 coding sequence is TGTGCCAGAAGCAGGAGGGTGACTAGCGGGAGGAAACATGAGCAGTTCTTC.

The chain uses TRBV21-1 and TRBJ2-6; the table's D call TRBD1 went unverified against the DNA. TRBV21-1 is recorded as a pseudogene. This CDR3 is 15 amino acids long. For the CDR3, the DNA is TGTGCCAGCAGCAAGGGGGCCTCTGGGGCCAACGTCCTGACTTTC. Encoded protein: CASSKGASGANVLTF.